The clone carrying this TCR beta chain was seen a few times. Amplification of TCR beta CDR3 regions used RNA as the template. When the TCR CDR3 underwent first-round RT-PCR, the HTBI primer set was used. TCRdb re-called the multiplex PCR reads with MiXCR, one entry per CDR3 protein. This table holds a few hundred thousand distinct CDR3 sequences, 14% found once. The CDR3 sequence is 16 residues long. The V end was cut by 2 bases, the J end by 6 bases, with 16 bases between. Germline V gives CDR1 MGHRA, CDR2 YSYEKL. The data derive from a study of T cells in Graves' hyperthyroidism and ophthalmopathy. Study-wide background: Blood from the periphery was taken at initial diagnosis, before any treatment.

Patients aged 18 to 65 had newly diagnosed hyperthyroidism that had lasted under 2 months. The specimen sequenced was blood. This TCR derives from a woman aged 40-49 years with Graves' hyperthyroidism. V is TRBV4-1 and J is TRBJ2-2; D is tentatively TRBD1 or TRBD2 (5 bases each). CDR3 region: CASSQLGASGSGELFF. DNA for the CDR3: TGCGCCAGCAGCCAACTAGGGGCCTCGGGGTCCGGGGAGCTGTTTTTT.